Given below is one T cell receptor beta chain in context. This record belongs to a study of CD8+ T cells in alopecia areata. At the level of the study: The drug, tofacitinib, lasted 6 to 18 months, followed by 6 months off drug.

Extracted RNA was reverse transcribed, and the resulting cDNA served as sequencing template. Profiling relied on immunoSEQ multiplex PCR, and the TCRdb table lists in-frame clones only, not all of them. The sample has 110,000 to 150,000 clones, roughly 61% seen once. The sequenced sample was CD4+ T cells sorted from blood, obtained at week 0. This clonotype was sampled from a human donor with alopecia areata.

This chain's CDR3 is CASSQDWGTGVSSYEQYF. The CDR3 DNA is TGCGCCAGCAGCCAAGATTGGGGGACAGGGGTGAGCTCCTACGAGCAGTACTTC. The J gene is TRBJ2-7, the V gene TRBV4-1; 10 nucleotides match TRBD1. The CDR3 has 18 amino acids. V lost 0 bases to trimming and J lost 0 bases; unmatched junction nucleotides: 8. The germline V gene encodes CDR1 MGHRA and CDR2 YSYEKL.